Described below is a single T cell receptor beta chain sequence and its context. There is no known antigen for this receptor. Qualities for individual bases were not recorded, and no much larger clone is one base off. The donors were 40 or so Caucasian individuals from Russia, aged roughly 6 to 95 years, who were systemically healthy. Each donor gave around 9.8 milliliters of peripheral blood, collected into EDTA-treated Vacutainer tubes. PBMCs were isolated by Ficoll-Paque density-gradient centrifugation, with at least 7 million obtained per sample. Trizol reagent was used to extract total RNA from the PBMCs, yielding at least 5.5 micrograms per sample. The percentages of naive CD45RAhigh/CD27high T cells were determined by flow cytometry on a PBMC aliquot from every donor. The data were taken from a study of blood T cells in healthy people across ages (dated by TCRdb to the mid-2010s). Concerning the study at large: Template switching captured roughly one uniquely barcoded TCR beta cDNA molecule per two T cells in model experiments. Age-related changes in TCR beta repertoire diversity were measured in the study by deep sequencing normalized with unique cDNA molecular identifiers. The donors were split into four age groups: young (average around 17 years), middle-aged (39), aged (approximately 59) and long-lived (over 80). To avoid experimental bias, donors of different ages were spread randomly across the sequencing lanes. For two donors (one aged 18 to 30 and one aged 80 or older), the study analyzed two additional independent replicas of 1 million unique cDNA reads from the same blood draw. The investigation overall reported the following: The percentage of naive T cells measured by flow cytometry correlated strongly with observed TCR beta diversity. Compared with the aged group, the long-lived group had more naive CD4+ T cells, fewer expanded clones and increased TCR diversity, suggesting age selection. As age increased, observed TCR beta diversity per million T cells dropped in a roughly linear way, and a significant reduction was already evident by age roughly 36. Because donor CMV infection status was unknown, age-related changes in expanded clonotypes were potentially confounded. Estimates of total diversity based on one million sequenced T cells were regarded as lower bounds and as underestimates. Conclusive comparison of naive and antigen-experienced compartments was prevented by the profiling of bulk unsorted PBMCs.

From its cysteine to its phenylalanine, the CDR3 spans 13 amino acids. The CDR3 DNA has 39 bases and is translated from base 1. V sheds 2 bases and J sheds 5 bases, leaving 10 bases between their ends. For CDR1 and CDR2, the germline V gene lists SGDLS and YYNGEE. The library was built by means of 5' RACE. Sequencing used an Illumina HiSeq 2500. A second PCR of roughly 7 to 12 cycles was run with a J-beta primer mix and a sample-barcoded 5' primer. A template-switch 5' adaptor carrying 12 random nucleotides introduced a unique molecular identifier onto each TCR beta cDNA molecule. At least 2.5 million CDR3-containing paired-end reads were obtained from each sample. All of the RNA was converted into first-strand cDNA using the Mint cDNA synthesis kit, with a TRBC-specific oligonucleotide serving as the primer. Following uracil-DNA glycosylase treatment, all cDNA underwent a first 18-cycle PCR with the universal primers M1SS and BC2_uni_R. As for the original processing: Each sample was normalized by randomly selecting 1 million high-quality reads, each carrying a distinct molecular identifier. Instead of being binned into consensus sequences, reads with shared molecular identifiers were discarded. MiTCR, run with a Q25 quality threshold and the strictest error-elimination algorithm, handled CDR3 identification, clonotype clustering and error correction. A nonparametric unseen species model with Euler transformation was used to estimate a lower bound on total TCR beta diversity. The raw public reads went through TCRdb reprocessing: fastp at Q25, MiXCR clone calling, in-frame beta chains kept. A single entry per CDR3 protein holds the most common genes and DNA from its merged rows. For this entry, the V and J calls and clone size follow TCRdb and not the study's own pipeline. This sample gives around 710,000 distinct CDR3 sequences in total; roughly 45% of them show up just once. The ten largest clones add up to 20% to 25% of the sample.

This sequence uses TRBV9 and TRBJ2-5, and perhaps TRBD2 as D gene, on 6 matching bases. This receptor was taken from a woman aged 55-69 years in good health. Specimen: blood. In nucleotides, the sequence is TGTGCCAGCAGCGTTCGGGACTCGGAGACCCAGTACTTC. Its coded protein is CASSVRDSETQYF.